These 24 T cell receptor beta chains originate from one sample sequenced in a study of blood T cell repertoires in COVID-19 (dated by TCRdb to between 2020 and 2021). The library was prepared using the immunoSEQ multiplex PCR assay. TCRdb holds this immuneACCESS table with in-frame rearrangements only. Some clones are missing; in checked studies, unresolved V genes explain under half, and the rest has no known cause. This sample is represented by about 210,000 clones; 85% of them were singletons. Over 15% of the sample goes to the ten largest clones. Sequenced material: PBMCs or T cells enriched from blood (not recorded which). The receptors stem from a man aged 35 to 55 who had recovered from COVID-19.

The gene calls are TRBV29-1 and TRBJ2-1; maybe TRBD2 (5 bases). Trimming removed 4 bases from V and 6 bases from J, with 13 bases in between. The CDR3 has 13 residues. Germline V gene lookup returns CDR1 SQVTM and CDR2 ANQGSEA. This CDR3 reads CSVALTRFNEQFF. The CDR3 coding sequence is TGCAGCGTTGCCCTAACTAGGTTCAATGAGCAGTTCTTC.

This clone was seen at least ten times. The rearrangement joins TRBV15 to TRBJ2-1; no clear D. The CDR3 length is 17 residues. Germline V gene sequence: CDR1 LNHNV, CDR2 YYDKDF (reference sequence). Trimming removed 0 bases at V and 0 bases at J, with 12 bases between. CDR3 DNA sequence: TGTGCCACCAGCAGAGATGGAGACGCGAGCTCCTACAATGAGCAGTTCTTC. Its protein is CATSRDGDASSYNEQFF.

This clone was seen more than once but under ten times. The chain recombines TRBV30 with TRBJ2-7; 14 bases agree with TRBD2. Germline V gene sequence: CDR1 GTSNPN, CDR2 SVGIG (reference sequence). After removal of 0 bases from V and 4 bases from J, the junction contained 14 bases not matched to a gene. The CDR3 sequence is 19 residues long. For the CDR3, the DNA is TGTGCCTGGAGTGTAAGTCGCGGGACTAGCGGGAGCGGTAGGTACGAGCAGTACTTC. Its protein is CAWSVSRGTSGSGRYEQYF.

The chain is built from TRBV5-1 and TRBJ2-7, with D unclear. The CDR3 is 18 residues long. In germline, CDR1 is SGHRS, CDR2 YFSETQ. Trimming cost V 1 base and J 1 base, with 21 bases left between them. The CDR3 bases are TGCGCCAGCAGCTTGTTGATCAGAACAGAAAAAGTGTCCTACGAGCAGTACTTC. Protein product: CASSLLIRTEKVSYEQYF.

This clone has only a few counts. The CDR3 region is CAWRPLGLGQGRYGYTF. The CDR3, as DNA: TGTGCCTGGAGACCACTAGGACTGGGACAGGGGAGATATGGCTACACCTTC. This chain connects TRBV30 to TRBJ1-2; 10 bases align to TRBD1. There are 17 residues in the CDR3. With 3 bases clipped from V and 5 bases from J, the junction kept 15 bases outside the gene matches. Germline CDR1 reads GTSNPN; CDR2 reads SVGIG (reference sequence).

V and J are TRBV30 and TRBJ2-1, with D possibly being TRBD1 (5 bases). V shed 5 bases and J shed 7 bases, with 9 bases lying between them. Germline V gives CDR1 GTSNPN, CDR2 SVGIG (reference sequence). This CDR3 region has 11 residues. The CDR3 loop reads CAWGRQNEQFF. The CDR3, as DNA: TGTGCCTGGGGCCGACAGAATGAGCAGTTCTTC.

This sequence joins TRBV10-3 and TRBJ2-1, with 7 bases matching TRBD1. The CDR3 is 14 residues long. V lost 7 bases, J lost 3 bases, and 6 bases stayed unmatched. Germline V gives CDR1 ENHRY, CDR2 SYGVKD. The CDR3 loop reads CAINTGDLYNEQFF. CDR3 DNA sequence: TGTGCCATCAACACAGGGGACCTCTACAATGAGCAGTTCTTC.

The V gene is TRBV7-3, the J gene TRBJ2-2, with D perhaps TRBD2 (7 bases). Trimming removed 1 base at V and 4 bases at J, with 13 bases between. The germline V gene encodes CDR1 SGHTA and CDR2 FQGTGA. CDR3 length equals 16 residues. CDR3 bases: TGTGCCAGCAGCTTAAGAGCGGGACACTCCACCGGGGAGCTGTTTTTT. This encodes CASSLRAGHSTGELFF.

V is TRBV7-2 and J is TRBJ2-1; 10 positions agree with TRBD2. CDR1 SGHTA and CDR2 FQGNSA come from the germline V gene. CDR3 size: 16 residues. The V gene end was trimmed by 5 bases and the J gene end by 1 base; junction bases not matched to a gene: 5. Here the CDR3 reads CASSPETSGSYNEQFF. CDR3 nucleotide sequence: TGTGCCAGCAGCCCAGAGACTAGCGGGTCCTACAATGAGCAGTTCTTC.

The chain employs TRBV30 and TRBJ2-7; D unclear. The CDR3 is 14 amino acids. The germline V and J ends were trimmed by 3 bases and 7 bases, with 19 bases remaining between them. Germline-derived CDR1 and CDR2 are GTSNPN and SVGIG (reference sequence). Written as DNA, the CDR3 is TGTGCCTGGAGCCCTACGGGTATAGGTGCGGAGCAGTACTTC. Protein product: CAWSPTGIGAEQYF.

This clone was detected only a few times. The chain has TRBV25-1 and TRBJ2-2; D not resolved. The CDR3 is 14 residues long. V lost 5 bases and J 1 base, leaving 8 bases between the germline ends. Looked up from germline, CDR1 is MGHDK and CDR2 is SYGVNS. CDR3 coding DNA: TGTGCCAGCAGTCCTCCTTTGAACACCGGGGAGCTGTTTTTT. Protein sequence: CASSPPLNTGELFF. Supplemented by reference TRBV25-1 and TRBJ2-2, the full variable domain reads EADIYQTPRYLVIGTGKKITLECSQTMGHDKMYWYQQDPGMELHLIHYSYGVNSTEKGDLSSESTVSRIRTEHFPLTLESARPSHTSQYLCASSPPLNTGELFFGEGSRLTVL.

This sequence joins TRBV9 and TRBJ2-2, with D possibly TRBD2 on 7 matching bases. The CDR3 is made up of 16 amino acids. With 4 bases removed from V and 8 bases from J, the gap between germline ends came to 21 bases. CDR1 SGDLS and CDR2 YYNGEE come from the germline V gene. In DNA form, the CDR3 reads TGTGCCAGCAGCTGGGGGGCGGGAGACGGGTCTGGGGAGCTGTTTTTT. Translation gives CASSWGAGDGSGELFF.

V gene TRBV13 combines with J gene TRBJ1-1; D ambiguous. Germline V gene data show CDR1 as PRHDT and CDR2 as FYEKMQ (reference sequence). With 5 bases removed from V and 4 bases from J, the gap between germline ends came to 14 bases. CDR3 length: 14 amino acids. CDR3 nucleotide sequence: TGTGCCAGCAGCCCGGAAACGGGTGGCACTGAAGCTTTCTTT. This gives the protein CASSPETGGTEAFF.

Written as DNA, the CDR3 is TGCGCCAGCAGCCAAGATTGGGACAGGGACTTATTCGCGCAGTACTTC. Residues: CASSQDWDRDLFAQYF. The gene calls are TRBV4-3 and TRBJ2-7, with 9 bases identical to TRBD1. The V and J ends lost 0 bases and 9 bases, in that order; junction bases with no gene match: 12. The length of the CDR3 is 16 residues. Germline V gene lookup returns CDR1 LGHNA and CDR2 YSLEER.

The chain combines TRBV7-8 with TRBJ1-1, with TRBD1 matching 7 bases. CDR1 and CDR2 (germline): SGHVS, FQNEAQ. The CDR3 sequence is 16 residues long. J gave up 1 base and V 0 bases, and 5 bases lay outside the gene matches. The CDR3 region is CASSLARDSWNTEAFF. The CDR3 coding sequence is TGTGCCAGCAGCTTAGCCCGGGACAGTTGGAACACTGAAGCTTTCTTT. The variable domain in full, completed from reference TRBV7-8 and TRBJ1-1, reads GAGVSQSPRYKVAKRGQDVALRCDPISGHVSLFWYQQALGQGPEFLTYFQNEAQLDKSGLPSDRFFAERPEGSVSTLKIQRTQQEDSAVYLCASSLARDSWNTEAFFGQGTRLTVV.

This clone was detected a few times. V and J are TRBV5-1 and TRBJ1-1; 7 nucleotides align to TRBD1. The CDR3 has 16 amino acids. V was pared by 0 bases and J by 0 bases, with 5 bases of the junction left unmatched. CDR1 and CDR2 (germline): SGHRS, YFSETQ. Written as DNA, the CDR3 is TGCGCCAGCAGCTTGGAACAGGGGATCATGAACACTGAAGCTTTCTTT. Amino acids: CASSLEQGIMNTEAFF. Filled out from reference TRBV5-1 and TRBJ1-1, the complete variable domain reads KAGVTQTPRYLIKTRGQQVTLSCSPISGHRSVSWYQQTPGQGLQFLFEYFSETQRNKGNFPGRFSGRQFSNSRSEMNVSTLELGDSALYLCASSLEQGIMNTEAFFGQGTRLTVV.

The V and J genes are TRBV6-1 and TRBJ1-2; TRBD1 matches 7 bases. CDR1 and CDR2 from the germline V gene are MNHNS and SASEGT. V lost 3 bases and J lost 2; bases outside the gene matches: 0. The CDR3 runs 13 residues. The CDR3 loop is CASSETGNYGYTF. The DNA for the CDR3 is TGTGCCAGCAGTGAGACAGGGAACTATGGCTACACCTTC.

The chain is built from TRBV30 and TRBJ1-4; D might be TRBD1 (6 bases). Germline V gene data show CDR1 as GTSNPN and CDR2 as SVGIG (reference sequence). The germline V and J ends were trimmed by 0 bases and 8 bases, with 10 bases remaining between them. The CDR3 covers 13 residues. The CDR3 loop reads CAWSVMGAEKLFF. The CDR3 coding sequence is TGTGCCTGGAGTGTAATGGGGGCCGAAAAACTGTTTTTT.

This sequence joins TRBV4-1 and TRBJ1-2, with D perhaps TRBD1 (5 bases). V lost 4 bases, J lost 4 bases, and 7 bases lay in between. This CDR3 comprises 12 residues. Germline CDR1 MGHRA, CDR2 YSYEKL. CDR3 residues: CASSPDSYGYTF. DNA for the CDR3: TGCGCCAGCAGCCCAGACAGCTATGGCTACACCTTC.

The sample holds a few counts of this clone. This sequence joins TRBV15 and TRBJ2-7; 8 positions match TRBD1. CDR3 size: 14 residues. Trimming took 5 bases from V and 6 from J; bases not matched to a gene: 9. CDR1 LNHNV and CDR2 YYDKDF come from the germline V gene (reference sequence). For the CDR3, the DNA is TGTGCCACCAGCCTAGGACAGGGTTTGATCGAGCAGTACTTC. Translated: CATSLGQGLIEQYF.

This clone was observed a handful of times. This chain joins TRBV28 and TRBJ1-2; 8 bases align to TRBD1. Germline CDR1 is MDHEN and CDR2 is SYDVKM. This CDR3 has 15 residues. J was trimmed by 10 bases and V by 7 bases; bases with no gene match: 17. CDR3 amino acids: CASTQPGAGGFNYTF. The CDR3 DNA is TGTGCCAGCACCCAACCCGGGGCAGGGGGCTTTAACTACACCTTC.

This chain links TRBV19 with TRBJ2-7; TRBD2 might be the D (6 bases). V was trimmed by 6 bases and J by 0 bases, leaving 12 bases between them. Germline lookup yields CDR1 LNHDA and CDR2 SQIVND (reference sequence). The length of the CDR3 is 14 residues. The CDR3 here is CASSPGLYSYEQYF. The CDR3 DNA is TGTGCCAGTAGCCCGGGACTTTACTCCTACGAGCAGTACTTC.

The J gene is TRBJ1-2, the V gene TRBV28, with no clear D. This CDR3 region has 14 residues. Germline assignment: CDR1 MDHEN and CDR2 SYDVKM. V lost 2 bases and J lost 0, with 7 bases in between. The CDR3 reads CASSLDSSNYGYTF. The CDR3 DNA reads TGTGCCAGCAGTTTAGATAGTTCTAACTATGGCTACACCTTC.

The J gene is TRBJ1-2, the V gene TRBV6-2 or TRBV6-3; unclear D gene. From germline, CDR1 is MNHEY and CDR2 SVGEGT. With 2 bases removed from V and 1 base from J, the gap between germline ends came to 11 bases. There are 15 residues in the CDR3. Here the CDR3 reads CASSYEVAVNYGYTF. The DNA for the CDR3 is TGTGCCAGCAGTTACGAAGTAGCCGTTAACTATGGCTACACCTTC.